Listed below are T cell receptor beta chains from one sample, sequenced in a study of response to subunit inactivated influenza vaccine. Via MiXCR, TCRdb re-called the RT-PCR reads, giving one row per CDR3 protein. This sample has fewer than 600,000 distinct CDR3 sequences, with approximately 7.3% found just once. Sequences were derived from PBMCs from blood, sampled less than 25 months after vaccination. The receptors originated from a man between 50 and 70 years old who received an inactivated influenza vaccine. CDR3s include the opening cysteine and the closing phenylalanine or tryptophan. Size is stated for part of the rows, as once, few or many counts, or as a class when the clone is expanded.

CDR3,V,J,size
CSARWQGIEQYF,TRBV20-1,TRBJ2-7,few
CSARDLRDTGQETQYF,TRBV20-1,TRBJ2-5,many
CASSLLLAGGKETQYF,TRBV7-2,TRBJ2-5,.
CSAKAIAGRGGTGELFF,TRBV20-1,TRBJ2-2,many
CAWSVGNSLQYF,TRBV30,TRBJ2-3,.
CSARDRPSSDEQYF,TRBV20-1,TRBJ2-7,many
CASSFTTSGRTDTQYF,TRBV7-3,TRBJ2-3,few
CASSPRGGSGNEQFF,TRBV5-4,TRBJ2-1,many
CASSLRSDLWDSTGTQYF,TRBV11-2,TRBJ2-5,.
CASSPDRRANYGYTF,TRBV6-1,TRBJ1-2,few
CASSFWLAGDYEQYF,TRBV28,TRBJ2-7,few
CASSVDRGNFNEQYF,TRBV7-8,TRBJ2-7,.
CASSQEGRGRSGANVLTF,TRBV3-1,TRBJ2-6,few
CASSRGRDYEQYF,TRBV6-1,TRBJ2-7,.
CASSAEGSIATGELFF,TRBV11-3,TRBJ2-2,.
CASSTTSGANVYEQFF,TRBV27,TRBJ2-1,few
CASSIGASGRNEQFF,TRBV9,TRBJ2-1,many
CASRRQLADTQYF,TRBV27,TRBJ2-3,.
CSARDVASGAYEQYF,TRBV20-1,TRBJ2-7,few
CASSPRPMETQYF,TRBV18,TRBJ2-5,.
CATSDLPQSGGAYNEQFF,TRBV24-1,TRBJ2-1,.
CASSQGQAPYGYTF,TRBV4-1,TRBJ1-2,.
CASSNSGETQYF,TRBV6-6,TRBJ2-5,few
CASGPPRGRRGYTF,TRBV7-9,TRBJ1-2,.
CSGRTETQYF,TRBV29-1,TRBJ2-5,many
CSVVGTANTGELFF,TRBV29-1,TRBJ2-2,many
CASSLRDGRAVETQYF,TRBV11-2,TRBJ2-5,.
CASSLARQADSPLHF,TRBV5-6,TRBJ1-6,few
CATSVGQGNQPQHF,TRBV24-1,TRBJ1-5,.
CATLREPPYNEQFF,TRBV28,TRBJ2-1,many